These 10 T cell receptor beta chains originate from one sample sequenced in a study of blood T cell repertoires in COVID-19. Using immunoSEQ multiplex PCR, the repertoire was profiled, and TCRdb retains in-frame clones only, with some absent. Of about 260,000 clones in the sample, 88% were seen once. Sequenced sample: peripheral blood. These receptors originate from a human donor in a cohort sampled during active COVID-19.

The J gene is TRBJ2-7, the V gene TRBV30; 9 bases map to TRBD2. The germline V gene has CDR1 GTSNPN and CDR2 SVGIG (reference sequence). The J segment lost 6 bases and the V segment lost 2 bases, leaving 5 bases of the junction unmatched. CDR3 size: 13 residues. This CDR3 reads CAWSRIAGAEQYF. CDR3 nucleotide sequence: TGTGCCTGGAGTAGAATAGCGGGAGCCGAGCAGTACTTC.

The chain has TRBV6-5 and TRBJ1-6; 8 bases fit TRBD1. The germline V gene encodes CDR1 MNHEY and CDR2 SVGAGI. The J segment lost 7 bases and the V segment lost 8 bases, leaving 7 bases of the junction unmatched. The CDR3 spans 14 residues. The CDR3 DNA reads as TGTGCCAGCCGGACAGGGATTGGGAATTCACCCCTCCACTTT. Translated: CASRTGIGNSPLHF.

This chain links TRBV6-1 with TRBJ2-1; no definite D call. Between the trimmed V and J ends, which lost 1 base and 6 bases, there was a span of 7 bases. The germline V gene encodes CDR1 MNHNS and CDR2 SASEGT. The CDR3 is 13 amino acids. The CDR3: CASSEGPPNEQFF. The CDR3 DNA reads as TGTGCCAGCAGTGAAGGGCCCCCCAATGAGCAGTTCTTC.

This chain's CDR3 is CSVQTGGSHQPQHF. The CDR3 DNA reads as TGCAGCGTTCAGACAGGAGGTTCCCATCAGCCCCAGCATTTT. The chain couples TRBV29-1 to TRBJ1-5; D possibly corresponds to TRBD1 (6 bases). Trimming took 5 bases from V and 5 from J, leaving 16 bases between them. Germline V lookup: CDR1 SQVTM, CDR2 ANQGSEA. This CDR3 is 14 amino acids long.

In its sample, this clone was seen a few times. The gene calls are TRBV6-2 or TRBV6-3 and TRBJ1-2; D is unclear. The V end was cut by 5 bases, the J end by 3 bases, with 7 bases between. Looked up from germline, CDR1 is MNHEY and CDR2 is SVGEGT. The CDR3 is made up of 12 amino acids. The CDR3 here is CASSATDYGYTF. CDR3 in DNA: TGTGCCAGCAGTGCCACGGACTATGGCTACACCTTC.

In this sample, this clone turned up a few times. The chain couples TRBV9 to TRBJ1-2; TRBD1 might be the D (6 bases). This CDR3 comprises 14 residues. V gave up 6 bases and J gave up 2 bases, with 14 bases separating them. Looked up from germline, CDR1 is SGDLS and CDR2 is YYNGEE. CDR3 protein: CASNLQGTNYGYTF. In nucleotides, the CDR3 is TGTGCCAGCAACCTACAGGGTACCAACTATGGCTACACCTTC.

The CDR3 region is CAWRGDSTTSSGNTIYF. DNA for the CDR3: TGTGCCTGGAGGGGGGACAGTACAACCTCCTCTGGAAACACCATATATTTT. The chain is built from TRBV30 and TRBJ1-3, with 7 bases fitting TRBD1. V shed 3 bases and J 0 bases; nucleotides not matched to a gene: 11. The germline V gene encodes CDR1 GTSNPN and CDR2 SVGIG (reference sequence). This CDR3 has 17 residues.

CDR3 in amino acids: CASSLTGGAEDGYTF. The DNA for the CDR3 is TGTGCCAGCAGCCTGACAGGGGGCGCCGAGGACGGCTACACCTTC. The chain has TRBV3-1 (or the pseudogene TRBV3-2) and TRBJ1-2; 10 bases align to TRBD1. The CDR3 covers 15 residues. The germline gives CDR1 LGHDT, CDR2 YNNKEL (reference sequence). V shed 4 bases, J shed 8 bases, and the junction held 10 bases outside the gene matches.

The genes are TRBV4-2 and TRBJ2-1; D call uncertain. The germline V gene has CDR1 LGHNA and CDR2 YNFKEQ. Trimming cost V 0 bases and J 4 bases, with 7 bases left between them. The CDR3 length is 14 residues. CDR3 sequence reads: CASSQDYGYNEQFF. DNA for the CDR3: TGTGCCAGCAGCCAAGATTACGGGTACAATGAGCAGTTCTTC.

The chain recombines TRBV7-2 with TRBJ2-1, with 9 bases that match TRBD2. The germline V gene has CDR1 SGHTA and CDR2 FQGNSA. The CDR3 has 17 residues. V shed 5 bases, J shed 1 base, and the junction held 9 bases outside the gene matches. CDR3: CASSPRGGGGSYNEQFF. In nucleotides, the CDR3 is TGTGCCAGCAGCCCCCGTGGCGGGGGGGGGTCCTACAATGAGCAGTTCTTC.